The 6 T cell receptor beta chains given below trace back to one sample, sequenced in a study of molecular identifiers for immune sequencing clone quantification. TCRdb fed the PCR reads into MiXCR, producing one record per CDR3 protein. Of around 480,000 distinct CDR3 sequences listed, 20% to 25% were seen once; the top ten hold more than 0.8%. Sequencing was done on a sample of naive CD8+ T cells from blood, with Jurkat cell RNA spiked in. Subset here: FACS-sorted CD8+CD4-CCR7+CD45RA+ naive T cells. The receptors come from a human donor in good health. Some libraries in this study had Jurkat cell RNA spiked in.

The chain links TRBV6-2 or TRBV6-3 to TRBJ2-5, with 13 positions matching TRBD2. Per the germline V gene, CDR1 is MNHEY and CDR2 is SVGEGT. The V segment lost 2 bases and the J segment 5 bases; nucleotides outside the gene matches: 11. The CDR3 is made up of 18 amino acids. The CDR3 loop reads CASSYGGLAGAAGETQYF. CDR3 in DNA: TGTGCCAGCAGTTACGGAGGACTAGCGGGAGCAGCGGGTGAGACCCAGTACTTC.

This clonotype was recorded a few times. The rearrangement links TRBV9 to TRBJ1-5; D remains unclear. The V and J ends lost 0 bases and 7 bases respectively, with 8 bases between them. Looked up from germline, CDR1 is SGDLS and CDR2 is YYNGEE. The CDR3 length is 13 residues. The CDR3 protein is CASSVEADQPQHF. CDR3 coding DNA: TGTGCCAGCAGCGTAGAGGCTGACCAGCCCCAGCATTTT.

This clonotype was seen a handful of times. The chain uses TRBV7-9 and TRBJ1-1; perhaps TRBD1 as D (6 bases). Trimming took 5 bases from V and 0 from J, leaving 13 bases between them. The CDR3 sequence is 15 residues long. Germline V gives CDR1 SEHNR, CDR2 FQNEAQ (reference sequence). The DNA of the CDR3 is TGTGCCAGCAGCCCCAATACAGGGATGAACACTGAAGCTTTCTTT. This encodes CASSPNTGMNTEAFF.

The gene calls are TRBV3-1 and TRBJ1-1, with 7 bases that match TRBD1. From germline, CDR1 is LGHDT and CDR2 YNNKEL (reference sequence). Trimming took 2 bases from V and 1 from J; bases not matched to a gene: 7. The CDR3 runs to 16 residues. The CDR3 coding sequence is TGTGCCAGCAGCCAAATTCCGGGACAGACGAACACTGAAGCTTTCTTT. This codes for CASSQIPGQTNTEAFF.

This clonotype was recorded a few times. CDR3 DNA sequence: TGTGCCAGTAGTCCCCGGACTCAGTCCTACGAGCAGTACTTC. Protein sequence: CASSPRTQSYEQYF. The chain uses TRBV19 and TRBJ2-7; D might be TRBD2 (5 bases). Germline CDR1 reads LNHDA; CDR2 reads SQIVND (reference sequence). There are 14 residues in the CDR3. The V end lost 5 bases, the J end lost 1 base, and 12 bases lay between the germline ends.

The CDR3: CASSSYGGRETEAFF. In DNA form, the CDR3 reads TGCGCCAGCAGCTCCTATGGGGGGAGAGAGACTGAAGCTTTCTTT. V gene TRBV5-1 combines with J gene TRBJ1-1; TRBD1 might be the D (5 bases). The V gene lost 3 bases and the J gene lost 5 bases, with 17 bases spanning the gap. CDR3 length: 15 residues. The V gene's germline CDR1 is SGHRS and CDR2 YFSETQ.